The rows below give T cell receptor beta chains drawn from one sample of a study of shared clonotypes between healthy human individuals. Profiling relied on immunoSEQ multiplex PCR, and the TCRdb table lists in-frame clones only, not all of them. Among a few million clones, more than 85% were seen once, and the ten largest hold approximately 0.4%. Sequenced input: naive CD4+ T cells from PBMCs. These receptor sequences come from a man aged 18 to 35 in good health. Some clones in this sample may be carry-over from other donors' samples. The CDR3 runs from the conserved cysteine through the conserved F or W. D genes are given only for firm matches. Rows give clone size only sometimes, using once, few, many, or a class for an expanded clone.

d_call	clone_size	v_call	j_call	cdr3_nt	cdr3_aa
-	-	TRBV19	TRBJ2-5	TGTGCCAGTAGTATTTGGCAGGGCGGCGAGACCCAGTACTTC	CASSIWQGGETQYF
-	-	TRBV5-6	TRBJ2-5	TGTGCCAGCAGCTTGGGAGTTAGGAGGGAGACCCAGTACTTC	CASSLGVRRETQYF
-	once	TRBV5-6	TRBJ2-2	TGTGCCAGCAGCTTGCCGGCGGCTAGCGACAACACCGGGGAGCTGTTTTTT	CASSLPAASDNTGELFF
TRBD2	once	TRBV27	TRBJ2-1	TGTGCCAGCAGTCCCCGCAGACCGGGAGGGCAAAATGAGCAGTTCTTC	CASSPRRPGGQNEQFF
TRBD2	-	TRBV7-6	TRBJ2-4	TGTGCCAGCAGCTTCGGGGGGGCCAAAAACATTCAGTACTTC	CASSFGGAKNIQYF
-	few	TRBV2	TRBJ1-1	TGTGCCAGCACCGAGTACAGGGCCACTGAAGCTTTCTTT	CASTEYRATEAFF
-	-	TRBV5-1	TRBJ2-4	TGCGCCAGCGGCCGGACTTGGAGTGGTGAAAACATTCAGTACTTC	CASGRTWSGENIQYF
TRBD1	-	TRBV7-9	TRBJ2-7	TGTGCCAGCAGCCCGGGGACAGGGGTTCCTTCCGAGCAGTACTTC	CASSPGTGVPSEQYF
TRBD2	-	TRBV5-1	TRBJ2-7	TGCGCCAGCAGCTTGGTGGGTAGCGGGAGGATCCACGAGCAGTACTTC	CASSLVGSGRIHEQYF
TRBD1	-	TRBV9	TRBJ2-5	TGTGCCAGCAGCGTAGGGCAGGGGGCTCGAGAGACCCAGTACTTC	CASSVGQGARETQYF
-	-	TRBV11-2	TRBJ2-1	TGTGCCAGCAGGTTGAGTTGGGATGAGCAGTTCTTC	CASRLSWDEQFF
-	-	TRBV7-6	TRBJ2-1	TGTGCCAGCAGCTTAGCAGCGAGGGGGGGCAATGAGCAGTTCTTC	CASSLAARGGNEQFF
-	-	TRBV28	TRBJ1-2	TGTGCCAGCAGTCCCCCGATCGTGGGGGGGGGCCATGGCTACACCTTC	CASSPPIVGGGHGYTF
TRBD1	-	TRBV25-1	TRBJ1-2	TGTGCCAGCAGCGCGGGACAGGGAAGATCTGGCTACACCTTC	CASSAGQGRSGYTF
TRBD2	-	TRBV11-2	TRBJ2-7	TGTGCCAGCAGCTTAGAGCGGACTAGCGGGAGACACGAGCAGTACTTC	CASSLERTSGRHEQYF
-	-	TRBV6-5	TRBJ2-2	TGTGCCAGCAGCCCGAGGACCGGGGAGCTGTTTTTT	CASSPRTGELFF
-	-	TRBV28	TRBJ2-5	TGTGCCAGCAGCGGTGTAGGGGAGACCCAGTACTTC	CASSGVGETQYF
-	-	TRBV19	TRBJ2-3	TGTGCCAGTAGTATTGGGGTAGGAGGCACAGATACGCAGTATTTT	CASSIGVGGTDTQYF
TRBD1	-	TRBV25-1	TRBJ1-1	TGTGCCAGCAGAGAGACAGGGGGCACTGAAGCTTTCTTT	CASRETGGTEAFF
TRBD1	-	TRBV5-5	TRBJ1-2	TGTGCCAGCAGCCTGATCGGACAGGGAATAAACTATGGCTACACCTTC	CASSLIGQGINYGYTF
-	-	TRBV18	TRBJ1-5	TGTGCCAGCTCACAACTCCAGGGTCATAGCAATCAGCCCCAGCATTTT	CASSQLQGHSNQPQHF
-	-	TRBV14	TRBJ1-3	TGTGCCAGCAGCCTCCAAGGAGTCTCTGGAAACACCATATATTTT	CASSLQGVSGNTIYF
-	-	TRBV7-6	TRBJ2-2	TGTGCCAGCATCACTATGGCTGGGAACACCGGGGAGCTGTTTTTT	CASITMAGNTGELFF
-	-	TRBV28	TRBJ1-2	TGTGCCAGCAGGAAAGACGTCCACTATGGCTACACCTTC	CASRKDVHYGYTF